This TCR beta chain was sequenced during a study of cytomegalovirus exposure and HLA in healthy donors. Study outcomes and limitations: The majority of TCR sequences were rare, yet some public TCRs appeared in many donors. Later analysis placed DRB1 highest and HLA-C lowest in TCR association rates, which differed by HLA locus. In the analysis, some V segments, TRBV6-2 and TRBV6-3 included, were excluded as indistinguishable.

Concerning this clone: Antigen unknown.

The CDR3 has 15 residues. Germline lookup yields CDR1 SEHNR and CDR2 FQNEAQ (reference sequence). V was shortened by 4 bases and J by 7 bases, with 16 bases between the two germline ends. PCR amplification relied on 60 Vbeta primers (plus 13 Jbeta primers). Assay: immunoSEQ multiplex PCR; the TCRdb copy retains only in-frame clones and omits some. The table includes 99,000 or so clones, roughly 80% detected once. The chain recombines TRBV7-9 with TRBJ1-4; D is uncertain. The TCR comes from a young man in good health and CMV-seropositive. Material for sequencing was PBMCs. The CDR3 DNA sequence: TGTGCCAGCAGCTCATCTATTTCCCGGGGTGAAAAACTGTTTTTT. It is translated as CASSSSISRGEKLFF. Full variable domain (outside the CDR3, taken from reference TRBV7-9 and TRBJ1-4): DTGVSQNPRHKITKRGQNVTFRCDPISEHNRLYWYRQTLGQGPEFLTYFQNEAQLEKSRLLSDRFSAERPKGSFSTLEIQRTEQGDSAMYLCASSSSISRGEKLFFGSGTQLSVL.